The TCR beta chain described here comes from a study of shared clonotypes between healthy human individuals. Trimming cost V 0 bases and J 6 bases; bases outside gene matches: 4. The CDR3 has 14 residues. Germline CDR1 is SGDLS and CDR2 is YYNGEE. Clones were sequenced by immunoSEQ multiplex PCR, and TCRdb holds only the in-frame ones, with some missing. The table lists 1.5 million to 2.5 million clones, about 95% of them singletons. CD45RO-negative, CCR7-positively selected cells formed the naive CD8 fraction, excluding terminally differentiated effector memory CD45RA+ cells. Sequencing was carried out using naive CD8+ T cells sorted from blood. This clonotype was sampled from a man aged 18 to 30 in good health. The chain employs TRBV9 and TRBJ2-7; 9 bases map to TRBD1. CDR3 sequence (DNA): TGTGCCAGCAGCGTAGAAACAGGGGGCGGCGAGCAGTACTTC. Protein sequence: CASSVETGGGEQYF.